Here is one T cell receptor beta chain with its context. Authors' processing steps: The authors estimated nucleated cell counts from reference gene primer amplification. TCRdb keeps only in-frame clones here, not all; method: immunoSEQ multiplex PCR. That table is the source of V, J and clone size, and D and trimming were worked out from the DNA. The sample yields about 400,000 clones, about 90% seen once. The data stem from a study of blood T cell repertoires in COVID-19. Trimming shortened V by 2 bases and J by 4 bases, and 17 bases separated the two germline ends. The V gene's germline CDR1 is SGHDN and CDR2 FVKESK. The CDR3 consists of 16 residues.

The receptor comes from a man aged 40-49 years with acute or convalescent COVID-19. J is TRBJ1-2 and V is TRBV14, with unresolved D. Sequencing was performed on peripheral blood. CDR3 sequence (DNA): TGTGCCAGCAGCCAATTCTTGGCGGGAGACTTCTATGGCTACACCTTC. Translated: CASSQFLAGDFYGYTF.